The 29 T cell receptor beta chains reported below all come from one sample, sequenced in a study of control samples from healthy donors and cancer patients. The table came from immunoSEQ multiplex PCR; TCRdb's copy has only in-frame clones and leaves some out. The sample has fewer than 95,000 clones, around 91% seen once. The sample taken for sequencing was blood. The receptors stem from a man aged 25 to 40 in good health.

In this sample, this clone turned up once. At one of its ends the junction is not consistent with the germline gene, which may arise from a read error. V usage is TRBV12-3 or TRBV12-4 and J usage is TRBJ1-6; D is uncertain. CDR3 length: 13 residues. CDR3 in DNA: TGTGCCAGCAGATTAGTAGTATCTTCACCCCTCCACTTT. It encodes CASRLVVSSPLHF.

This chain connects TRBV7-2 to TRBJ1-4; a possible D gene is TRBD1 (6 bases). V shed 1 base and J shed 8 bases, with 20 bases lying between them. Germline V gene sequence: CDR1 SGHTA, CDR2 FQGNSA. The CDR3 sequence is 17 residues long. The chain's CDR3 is CASSLGPHDRGGEKLFF. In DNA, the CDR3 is TGTGCCAGCAGCTTAGGACCACACGATAGAGGGGGAGAAAAACTGTTTTTT.

The CDR3 DNA reads TGTGCCAGCACCCGCGCGTCCTACGAGCAGTACTTC. This sequence encodes CASTRASYEQYF. This chain connects TRBV11-2 to TRBJ2-7; D not certain. The CDR3 loop spans 12 amino acids. The V end was cut by 7 bases, the J end by 1 base, with 8 bases between. CDR1 and CDR2 (germline): SGHAT, FQNNGV.

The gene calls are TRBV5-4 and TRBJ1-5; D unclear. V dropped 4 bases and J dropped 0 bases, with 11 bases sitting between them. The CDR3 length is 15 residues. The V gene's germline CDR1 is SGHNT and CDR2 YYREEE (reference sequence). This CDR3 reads CASSLAPDSNQPQHF. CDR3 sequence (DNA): TGTGCCAGCAGCCTGGCCCCGGATAGCAATCAGCCCCAGCATTTT.

In DNA form, the CDR3 reads TGTGCCAGCAGTTTATTCCAGGCCGCCTCCTACGAGCAGTACTTC. Amino acid sequence: CASSLFQAASYEQYF. V usage is TRBV28 and J usage is TRBJ2-7; D gene uncertain. Per the germline V gene, CDR1 is MDHEN and CDR2 is SYDVKM. V gave up 1 base and J gave up 0 bases, with 10 bases separating them. CDR3 length equals 15 residues.

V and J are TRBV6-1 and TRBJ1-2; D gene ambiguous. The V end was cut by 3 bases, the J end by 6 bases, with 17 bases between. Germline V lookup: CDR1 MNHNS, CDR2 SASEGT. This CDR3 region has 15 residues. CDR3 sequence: CASSELFPRGHGYTF. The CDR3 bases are TGTGCCAGCAGTGAGTTGTTTCCCCGAGGGCATGGCTACACCTTC.

The CDR3 here is CASGQGVTDTQYF. In DNA form, the CDR3 reads TGTGCCAGCGGACAGGGAGTCACAGATACGCAGTATTTT. The V gene is TRBV10-3, the J gene TRBJ2-3, with 8 bases matching TRBD1. Germline assignment: CDR1 ENHRY and CDR2 SYGVKD. The CDR3 consists of 13 residues. The V and J ends lost 10 bases and 2 bases, in that order; junction bases with no gene match: 5.

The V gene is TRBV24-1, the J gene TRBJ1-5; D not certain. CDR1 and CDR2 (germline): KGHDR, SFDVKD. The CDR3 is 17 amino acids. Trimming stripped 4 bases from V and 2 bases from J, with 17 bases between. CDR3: CATSDRTSLGGNQPQHF. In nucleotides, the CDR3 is TGTGCCACCAGTGACCGGACCTCCCTTGGGGGCAATCAGCCCCAGCATTTT.

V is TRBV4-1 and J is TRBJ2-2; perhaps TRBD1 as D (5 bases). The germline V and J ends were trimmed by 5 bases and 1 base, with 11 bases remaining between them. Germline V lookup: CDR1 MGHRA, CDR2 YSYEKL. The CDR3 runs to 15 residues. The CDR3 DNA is TGCGCCAGCAGCGAAGGACAAATGAACACCGGGGAGCTGTTTTTT. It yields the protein CASSEGQMNTGELFF.

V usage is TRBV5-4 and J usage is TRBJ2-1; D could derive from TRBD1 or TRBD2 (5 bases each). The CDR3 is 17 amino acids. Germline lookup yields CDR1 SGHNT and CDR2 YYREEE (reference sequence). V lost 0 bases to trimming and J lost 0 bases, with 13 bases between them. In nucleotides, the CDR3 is TGTGCCAGCAGCTTGGGGGGGACGGCGAGCTCCTACAATGAGCAGTTCTTC. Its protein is CASSLGGTASSYNEQFF.

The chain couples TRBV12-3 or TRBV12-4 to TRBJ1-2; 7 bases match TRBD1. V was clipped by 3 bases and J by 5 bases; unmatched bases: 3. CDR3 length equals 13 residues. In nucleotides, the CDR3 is TGTGCCAGCAGTTTGGGGGACAGTTATGGCTACACCTTC. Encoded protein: CASSLGDSYGYTF.

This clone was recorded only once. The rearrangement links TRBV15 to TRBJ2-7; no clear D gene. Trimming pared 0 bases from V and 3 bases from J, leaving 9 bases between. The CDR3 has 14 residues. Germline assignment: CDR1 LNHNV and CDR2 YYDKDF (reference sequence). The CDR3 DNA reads TGTGCCACCAGCAGAGATTTAGGTGTCTACGAGCAGTACTTC. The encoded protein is CATSRDLGVYEQYF.

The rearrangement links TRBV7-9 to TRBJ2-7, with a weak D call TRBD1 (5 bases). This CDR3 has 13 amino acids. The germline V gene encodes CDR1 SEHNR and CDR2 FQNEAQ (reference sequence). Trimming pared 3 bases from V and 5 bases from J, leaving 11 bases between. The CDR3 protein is CASSFQGLNEQYF. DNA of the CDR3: TGTGCCAGCAGCTTTCAGGGATTGAACGAGCAGTACTTC.

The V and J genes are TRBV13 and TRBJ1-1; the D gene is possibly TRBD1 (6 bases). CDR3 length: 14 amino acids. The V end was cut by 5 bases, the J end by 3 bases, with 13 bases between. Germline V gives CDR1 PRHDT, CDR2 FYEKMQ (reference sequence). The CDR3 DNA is TGTGCCAGCAGCGGACGGGGGGCTGACACTGAAGCTTTCTTT. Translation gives CASSGRGADTEAFF.

The CDR3 sequence is CARSIMERDRANSPLHF. CDR3 sequence (DNA): TGTGCCAGAAGCATAATGGAAAGGGACAGAGCAAATTCACCCCTCCACTTT. The rearrangement links TRBV5-3 to TRBJ1-6; 7 bases are a match to TRBD1. TRBV5-3 is recorded as an ORF, its role being uncertain. The CDR3 length is 17 residues. Losses at the gene ends were 4 bases for V and 7 bases for J; bases not matched to a gene: 14.

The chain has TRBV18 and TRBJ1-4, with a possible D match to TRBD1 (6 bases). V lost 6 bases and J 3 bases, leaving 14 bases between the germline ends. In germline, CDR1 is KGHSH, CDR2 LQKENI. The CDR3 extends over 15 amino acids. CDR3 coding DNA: TGTGCCAGCTCGCACAGGGTTGAATCTAATGAAAAACTGTTTTTT. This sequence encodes CASSHRVESNEKLFF.

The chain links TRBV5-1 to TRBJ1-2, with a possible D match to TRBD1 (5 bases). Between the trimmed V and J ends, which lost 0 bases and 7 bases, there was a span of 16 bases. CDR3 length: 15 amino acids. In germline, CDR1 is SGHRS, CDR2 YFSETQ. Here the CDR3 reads CASSLGFGGETGYTF. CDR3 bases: TGCGCCAGCAGCTTGGGCTTTGGGGGGGAGACTGGCTACACCTTC.

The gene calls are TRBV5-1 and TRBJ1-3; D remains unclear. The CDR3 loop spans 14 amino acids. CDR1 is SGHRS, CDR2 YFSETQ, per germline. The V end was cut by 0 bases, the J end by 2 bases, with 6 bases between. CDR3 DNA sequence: TGCGCCAGCAGCTTGGCGGAACCTGGAAACACCATATATTTT. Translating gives CASSLAEPGNTIYF.

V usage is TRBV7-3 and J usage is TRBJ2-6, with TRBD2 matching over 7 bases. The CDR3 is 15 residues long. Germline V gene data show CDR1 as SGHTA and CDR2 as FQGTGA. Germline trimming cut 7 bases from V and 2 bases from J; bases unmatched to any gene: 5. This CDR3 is CASTSAGAGANVLTF. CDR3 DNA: TGTGCCAGCACCTCGGCGGGGGCTGGGGCCAACGTCCTGACTTTC.

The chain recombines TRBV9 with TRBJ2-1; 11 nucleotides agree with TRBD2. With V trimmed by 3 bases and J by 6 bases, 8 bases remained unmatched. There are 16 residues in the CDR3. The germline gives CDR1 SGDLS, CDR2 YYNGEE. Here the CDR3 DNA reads TGTGCCAGCAGCGAAACACTAGCGGGAGTAGGCAATGAGCAGTTCTTC. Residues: CASSETLAGVGNEQFF.

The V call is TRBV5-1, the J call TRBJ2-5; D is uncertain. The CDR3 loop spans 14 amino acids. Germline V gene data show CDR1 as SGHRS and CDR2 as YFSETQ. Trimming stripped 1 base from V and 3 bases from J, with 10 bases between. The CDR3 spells CASSLIARKETQYF. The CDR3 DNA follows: TGCGCCAGCAGCTTGATAGCCAGAAAAGAGACCCAGTACTTC.

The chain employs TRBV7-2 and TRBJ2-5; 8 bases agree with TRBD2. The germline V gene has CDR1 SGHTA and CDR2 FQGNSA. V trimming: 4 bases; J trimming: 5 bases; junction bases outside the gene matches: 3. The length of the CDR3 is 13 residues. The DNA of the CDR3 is TGTGCCAGCAGCTCGGGACTAGTGGAGACCCAGTACTTC. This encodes CASSSGLVETQYF.

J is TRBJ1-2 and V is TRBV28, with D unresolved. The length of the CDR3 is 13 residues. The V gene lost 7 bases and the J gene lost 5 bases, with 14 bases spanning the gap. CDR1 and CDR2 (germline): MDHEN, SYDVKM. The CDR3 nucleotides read TGTGCCAGCACCGACGGGAAATCTTATGGCTACACCTTC. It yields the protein CASTDGKSYGYTF.

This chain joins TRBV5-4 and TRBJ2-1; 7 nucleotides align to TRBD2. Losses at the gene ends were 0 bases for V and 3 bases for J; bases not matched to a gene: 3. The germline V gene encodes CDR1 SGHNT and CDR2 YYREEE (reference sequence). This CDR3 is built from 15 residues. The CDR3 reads CASSLDGTNYNEQFF. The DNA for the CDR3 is TGTGCCAGCAGCTTGGATGGGACTAACTACAATGAGCAGTTCTTC.

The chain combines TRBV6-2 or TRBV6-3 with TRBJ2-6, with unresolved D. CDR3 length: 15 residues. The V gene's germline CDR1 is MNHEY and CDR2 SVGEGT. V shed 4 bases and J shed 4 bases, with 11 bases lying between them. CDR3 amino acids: CASSSQGSGANVLTF. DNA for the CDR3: TGTGCCAGCAGTTCCCAAGGGTCCGGGGCCAACGTCCTGACTTTC.

DNA for the CDR3: TGTGCCAGCAGCCTGTACCTCGGGGAAAAACTGTTTTTT. Amino acids: CASSLYLGEKLFF. The V and J genes are TRBV5-5 and TRBJ1-4; D unresolved. Germline loops: CDR1 SGHKS, CDR2 YYEKEE (reference sequence). V lost 4 bases, J lost 8 bases, and 12 bases lay in between. The CDR3 runs 13 residues.

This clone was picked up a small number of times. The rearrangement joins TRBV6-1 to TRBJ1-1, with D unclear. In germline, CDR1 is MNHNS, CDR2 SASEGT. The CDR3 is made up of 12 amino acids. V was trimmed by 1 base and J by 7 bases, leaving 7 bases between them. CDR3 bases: TGTGCCAGCAGTGAAGGGCCGTTTGAAGCTTTCTTT. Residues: CASSEGPFEAFF.

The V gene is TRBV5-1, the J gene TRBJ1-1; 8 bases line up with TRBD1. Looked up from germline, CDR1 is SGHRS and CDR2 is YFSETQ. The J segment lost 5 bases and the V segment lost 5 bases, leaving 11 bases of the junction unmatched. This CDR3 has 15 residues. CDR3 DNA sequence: TGCGCCAGCAGACCAGCAGGGGGCGGAGGGACTGAAGCTTTCTTT. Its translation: CASRPAGGGGTEAFF. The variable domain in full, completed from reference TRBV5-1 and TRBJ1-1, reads KAGVTQTPRYLIKTRGQQVTLSCSPISGHRSVSWYQQTPGQGLQFLFEYFSETQRNKGNFPGRFSGRQFSNSRSEMNVSTLELGDSALYLCASRPAGGGGTEAFFGQGTRLTVV.

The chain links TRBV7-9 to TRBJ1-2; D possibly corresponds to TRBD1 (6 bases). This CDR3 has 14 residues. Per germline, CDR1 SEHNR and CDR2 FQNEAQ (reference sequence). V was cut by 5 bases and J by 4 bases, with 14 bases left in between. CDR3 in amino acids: CASSGGRGAYGYTF. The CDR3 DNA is TGTGCCAGCAGCGGTGGGAGGGGGGCCTATGGCTACACCTTC.